This TCR beta chain was identified in a study of control samples from healthy donors and cancer patients. Profiled with immunoSEQ multiplex PCR; TCRdb holds only in-frame clones, not every one. The data show about 130,000 clones, roughly 90% seen once. The material sequenced was blood. The receptor was derived from a man aged 45-65 years in good health.

CDR3 DNA: TGTGCCAGCAGTGGGCTAGCGGGGGTGGAGACCCAGTACTTC. Its protein is CASSGLAGVETQYF. The rearrangement links TRBV2 to TRBJ2-5, with 10 bases that match TRBD2. The CDR3 runs 14 residues. Unmatched junction bases numbered 4, after V lost 4 bases and J lost 5 bases. Germline-derived CDR1 and CDR2 are SNHLY and FYNNEI.